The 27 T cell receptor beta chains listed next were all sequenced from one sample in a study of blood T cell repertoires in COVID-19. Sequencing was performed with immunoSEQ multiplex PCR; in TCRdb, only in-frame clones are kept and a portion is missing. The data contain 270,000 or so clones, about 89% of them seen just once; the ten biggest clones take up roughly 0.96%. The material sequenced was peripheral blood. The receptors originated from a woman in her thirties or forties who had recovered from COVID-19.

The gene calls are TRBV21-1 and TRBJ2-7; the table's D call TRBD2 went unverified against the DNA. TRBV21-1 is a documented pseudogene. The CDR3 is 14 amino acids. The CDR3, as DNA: TGTGCCAGCGCAGACCGGGGGGCTCGCCACGAGCAGTACTTC. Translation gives CASADRGARHEQYF.

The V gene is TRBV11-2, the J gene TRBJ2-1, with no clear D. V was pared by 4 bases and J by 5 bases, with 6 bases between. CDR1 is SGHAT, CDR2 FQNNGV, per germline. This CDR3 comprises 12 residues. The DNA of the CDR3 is TGTGCCAGCAGCTACCTAGACAATGAGCAGTTCTTC. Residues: CASSYLDNEQFF.

This chain's CDR3 is CASSLRTAGEGTDTQYF. The CDR3 coding sequence is TGTGCCAGCAGCTTGAGAACGGCGGGAGAGGGCACAGATACGCAGTATTTT. The chain links TRBV5-4 to TRBJ2-3; 7 bases are a match to TRBD2. CDR1 and CDR2 (germline): SGHNT, YYREEE (reference sequence). The CDR3 spans 17 residues. The V and J ends lost 1 base and 1 base, in that order; junction bases with no gene match: 9. The variable domain in full, completed from reference TRBV5-4 and TRBJ2-3, reads ETGVTQSPTHLIKTRGQQVTLRCSSQSGHNTVSWYQQALGQGPQFIFQYYREEENGRGNFPPRFSGLQFPNYSSELNVNALELDDSALYLCASSLRTAGEGTDTQYFGPGTRLTVL.

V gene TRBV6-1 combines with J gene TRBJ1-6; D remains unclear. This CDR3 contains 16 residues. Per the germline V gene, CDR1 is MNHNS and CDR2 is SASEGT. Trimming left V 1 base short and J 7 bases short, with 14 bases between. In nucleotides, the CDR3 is TGTGCCAGCAGTGAAGTCCCCCCAGTACTAAATTCACCCCTCCACTTT. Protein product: CASSEVPPVLNSPLHF.

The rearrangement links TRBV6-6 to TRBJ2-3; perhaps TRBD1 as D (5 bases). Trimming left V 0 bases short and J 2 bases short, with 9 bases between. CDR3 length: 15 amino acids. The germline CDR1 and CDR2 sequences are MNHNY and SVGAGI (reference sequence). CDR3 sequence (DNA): TGTGCCAGCAGTTACTCGGGGCGAAACACAGATACGCAGTATTTT. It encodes CASSYSGRNTDTQYF.

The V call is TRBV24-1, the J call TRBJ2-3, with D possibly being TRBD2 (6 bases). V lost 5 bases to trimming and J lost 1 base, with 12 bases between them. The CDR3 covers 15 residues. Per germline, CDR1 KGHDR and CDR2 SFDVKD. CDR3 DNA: TGTGCCACCAGTGTGAGGAGGGCGGGCACAGATACGCAGTATTTT. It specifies CATSVRRAGTDTQYF.

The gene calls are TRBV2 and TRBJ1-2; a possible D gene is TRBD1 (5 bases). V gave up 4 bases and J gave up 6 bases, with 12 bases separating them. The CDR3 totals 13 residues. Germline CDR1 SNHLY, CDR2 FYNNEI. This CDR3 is CASSGQGLDGYTF. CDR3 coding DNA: TGTGCCAGCAGTGGGCAGGGCCTTGATGGCTACACCTTC.

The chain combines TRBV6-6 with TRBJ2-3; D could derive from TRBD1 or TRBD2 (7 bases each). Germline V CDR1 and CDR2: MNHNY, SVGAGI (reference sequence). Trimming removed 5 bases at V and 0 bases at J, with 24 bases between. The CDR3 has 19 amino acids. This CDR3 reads CASSQGGTLLVSSTDTQYF. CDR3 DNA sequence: TGTGCCAGCAGTCAGGGGGGGACACTCCTGGTTTCTAGCACAGATACGCAGTATTTT.

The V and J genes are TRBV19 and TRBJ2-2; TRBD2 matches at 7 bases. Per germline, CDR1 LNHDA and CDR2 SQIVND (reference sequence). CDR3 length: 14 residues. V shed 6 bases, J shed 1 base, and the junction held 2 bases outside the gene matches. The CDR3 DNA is TGTGCCAGTAGCGCTAGCGGGAACACCGGGGAGCTGTTTTTT. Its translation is CASSASGNTGELFF.

In DNA form, the CDR3 reads TGTGCCAGCAGCCTAACGGGACAGGCGATTTATAGCAATCAGCCCCAGCATTTT. This gives the protein CASSLTGQAIYSNQPQHF. The rearrangement joins TRBV5-6 to TRBJ1-5; the match to TRBD1 covers 8 bases. The CDR3 is 18 amino acids. Germline lookup yields CDR1 SGHDT and CDR2 YYEEEE. The V gene end was trimmed by 4 bases and the J gene end by 0 bases; junction bases not matched to a gene: 12. Together with reference TRBV5-6 and TRBJ1-5, the CDR3 gives the full variable domain: DAGVTQSPTHLIKTRGQQVTLRCSPKSGHDTVSWYQQALGQGPQFIFQYYEEEERQRGNFPDRFSGHQFPNYSSELNVNALLLGDSALYLCASSLTGQAIYSNQPQHFGDGTRLSIL.

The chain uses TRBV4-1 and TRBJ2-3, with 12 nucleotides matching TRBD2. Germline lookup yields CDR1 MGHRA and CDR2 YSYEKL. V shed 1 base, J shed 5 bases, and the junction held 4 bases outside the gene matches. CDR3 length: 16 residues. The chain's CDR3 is CASSQGLAGELDTQYF. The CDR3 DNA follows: TGCGCCAGCAGCCAAGGACTAGCGGGAGAGTTAGATACGCAGTATTTT.

The CDR3 nucleotides are TGTGCCAGCAGTTTCGGCGGCGGAGAGACCCAGTACTTC. Amino acid sequence: CASSFGGGETQYF. The chain combines TRBV12-3 or TRBV12-4 with TRBJ2-5; no reliable D call. V gave up 3 bases and J gave up 4 bases, with 9 bases separating them. This CDR3 is 13 amino acids long.

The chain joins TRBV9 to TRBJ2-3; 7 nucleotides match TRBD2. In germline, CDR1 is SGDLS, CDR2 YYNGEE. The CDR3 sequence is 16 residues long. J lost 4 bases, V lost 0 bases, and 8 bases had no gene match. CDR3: CASSVAAGEVADTQYF. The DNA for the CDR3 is TGTGCCAGCAGCGTAGCTGCGGGAGAAGTGGCAGATACGCAGTATTTT. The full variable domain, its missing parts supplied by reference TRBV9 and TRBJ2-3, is DSGVTQTPKHLITATGQRVTLRCSPRSGDLSVYWYQQSLDQGLQFLIQYYNGEERAKGNILERFSAQQFPDLHSELNLSSLELGDSALYFCASSVAAGEVADTQYFGPGTRLTVL.

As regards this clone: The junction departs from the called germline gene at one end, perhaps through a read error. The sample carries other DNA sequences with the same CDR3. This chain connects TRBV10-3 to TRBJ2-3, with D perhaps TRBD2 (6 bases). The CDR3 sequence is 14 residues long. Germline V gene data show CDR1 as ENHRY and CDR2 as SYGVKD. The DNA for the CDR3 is TGTGCCATCAGTGTCGGACTAAGCACGGATACGCAGTATTTT. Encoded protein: CAISVGLSTDTQYF.

CDR3 nucleotide sequence: TGTGCCAGCAGGGGGCGGGGAAACACTGAAGCTTTCTTT. It yields the protein CASRGRGNTEAFF. The V call is TRBV28, the J call TRBJ1-1; maybe TRBD1 (5 bases). The CDR3 loop spans 13 amino acids. The ends were cut back, 6 bases at V and 2 bases at J, with 10 bases in the middle. Germline lookup yields CDR1 MDHEN and CDR2 SYDVKM. Together with reference TRBV28 and TRBJ1-1, the CDR3 gives the full variable domain: DVKVTQSSRYLVKRTGEKVFLECVQDMDHENMFWYRQDPGLGLRLIYFSYDVKMKEKGDIPEGYSVSREKKERFSLILESASTNQTSMYLCASRGRGNTEAFFGQGTRLTVV.

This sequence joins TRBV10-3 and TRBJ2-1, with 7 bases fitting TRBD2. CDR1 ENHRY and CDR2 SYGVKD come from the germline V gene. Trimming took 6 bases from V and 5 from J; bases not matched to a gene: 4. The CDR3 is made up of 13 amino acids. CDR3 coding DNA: TGTGCCATCAGCGAAGCGGGGCACAATGAGCAGTTCTTC. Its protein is CAISEAGHNEQFF.

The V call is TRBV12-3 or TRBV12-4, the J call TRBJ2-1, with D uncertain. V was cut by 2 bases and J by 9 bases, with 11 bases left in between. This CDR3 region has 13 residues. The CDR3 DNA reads TGTGCCAGCAGTTTAAGCCCCCCTAGTGAGCAGTTCTTC. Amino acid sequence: CASSLSPPSEQFF.

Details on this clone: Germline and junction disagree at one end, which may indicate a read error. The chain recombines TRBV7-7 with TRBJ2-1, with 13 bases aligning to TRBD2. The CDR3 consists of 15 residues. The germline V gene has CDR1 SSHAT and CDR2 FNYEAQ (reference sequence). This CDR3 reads CASSNGLAGVGEQFF. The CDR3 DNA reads TGTGCTAGCAGCAATGGACTAGCGGGAGTGGGTGAGCAGTTCTTC.

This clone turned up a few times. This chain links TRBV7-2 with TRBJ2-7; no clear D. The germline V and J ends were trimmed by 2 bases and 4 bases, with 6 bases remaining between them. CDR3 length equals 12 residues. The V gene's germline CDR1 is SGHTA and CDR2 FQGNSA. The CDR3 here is CASSLYGYEQYF. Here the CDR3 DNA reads TGTGCCAGCAGCTTATACGGTTACGAGCAGTACTTC.

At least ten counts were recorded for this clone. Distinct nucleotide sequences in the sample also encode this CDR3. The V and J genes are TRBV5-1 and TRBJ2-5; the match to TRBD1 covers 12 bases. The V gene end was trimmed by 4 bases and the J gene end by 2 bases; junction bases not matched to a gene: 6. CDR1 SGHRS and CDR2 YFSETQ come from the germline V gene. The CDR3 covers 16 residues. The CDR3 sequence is CASSGGTGGYQETQYF. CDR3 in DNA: TGCGCCAGCAGCGGAGGGACAGGGGGCTATCAAGAGACCCAGTACTTC.

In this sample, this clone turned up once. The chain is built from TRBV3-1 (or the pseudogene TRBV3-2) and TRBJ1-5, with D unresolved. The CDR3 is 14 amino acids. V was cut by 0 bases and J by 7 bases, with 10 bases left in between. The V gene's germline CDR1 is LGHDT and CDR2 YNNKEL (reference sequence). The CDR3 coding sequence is TGTGCCAGCAGCCAAGATGCGGGGAACCAGCCCCAGCATTTT. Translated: CASSQDAGNQPQHF.

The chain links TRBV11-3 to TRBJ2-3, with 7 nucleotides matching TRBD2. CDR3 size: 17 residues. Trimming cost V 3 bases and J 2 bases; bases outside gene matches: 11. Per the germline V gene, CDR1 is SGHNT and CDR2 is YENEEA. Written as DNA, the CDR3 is TGTGCCAGCAGCTTTAAGACTAGCAGTGATCCCACAGATACGCAGTATTTT. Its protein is CASSFKTSSDPTDTQYF.

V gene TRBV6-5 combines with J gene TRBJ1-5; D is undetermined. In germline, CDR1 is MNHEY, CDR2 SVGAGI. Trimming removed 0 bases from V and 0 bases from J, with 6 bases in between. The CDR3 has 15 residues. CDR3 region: CASSYSRASNQPQHF. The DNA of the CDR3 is TGTGCCAGCAGTTACTCGAGGGCTAGCAATCAGCCCCAGCATTTT.

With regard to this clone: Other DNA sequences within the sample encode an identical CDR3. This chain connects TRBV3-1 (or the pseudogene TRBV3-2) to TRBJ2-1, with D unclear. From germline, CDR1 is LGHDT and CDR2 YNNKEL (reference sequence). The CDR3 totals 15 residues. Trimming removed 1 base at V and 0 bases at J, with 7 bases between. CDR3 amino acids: CASSQGTSSYNEQFF. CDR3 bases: TGTGCCAGCAGCCAAGGAACCAGCTCCTACAATGAGCAGTTCTTC.

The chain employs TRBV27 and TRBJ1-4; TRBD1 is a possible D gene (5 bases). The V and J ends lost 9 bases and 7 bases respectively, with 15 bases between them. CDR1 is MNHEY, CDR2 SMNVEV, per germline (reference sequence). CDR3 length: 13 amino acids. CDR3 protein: CASSSGMGEKLFF. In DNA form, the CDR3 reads TGTGCCAGTTCCTCAGGGATGGGTGAAAAACTGTTTTTT.

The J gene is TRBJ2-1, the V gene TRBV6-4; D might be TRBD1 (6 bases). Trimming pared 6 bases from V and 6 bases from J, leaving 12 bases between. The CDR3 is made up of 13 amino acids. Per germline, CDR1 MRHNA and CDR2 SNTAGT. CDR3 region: CASSRLQGNEQFF. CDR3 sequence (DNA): TGTGCCAGCAGCCGACTACAGGGCAATGAGCAGTTCTTC.

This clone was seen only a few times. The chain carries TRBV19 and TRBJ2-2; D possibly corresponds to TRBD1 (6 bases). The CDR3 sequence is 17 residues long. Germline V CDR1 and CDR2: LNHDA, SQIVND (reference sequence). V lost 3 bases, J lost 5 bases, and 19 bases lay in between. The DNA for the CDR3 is TGTGCCAGTAGTATCTGGACAGCTATCTCGGGGACCGGGGAGCTGTTTTTT. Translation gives CASSIWTAISGTGELFF.